A single T cell receptor (beta chain) is shown here with its context. This clone was observed a single time. Its target antigen remains unknown. Base qualities are not at hand, and no much larger clone is one base apart. This sample was taken from a study of blood T cell repertoires in COVID-19 (TCRdb year 2020). As for the study more broadly: Samples covering the acute and convalescent phases of COVID-19 were provided by collaborators in the United States, Italy and Spain. The prospective study material was composed of cDNA or gDNA derived from T cells, B-cell-depleted T cells, or PBMCs. Deeply sampled blood TCRbeta repertoires from subjects exposed to, actively infected with, or recovered from COVID-19 were included in the dataset. The repertoires were released in a freely available public database intended as a resource for research on the immune response to SARS-CoV-2. The samples were drawn from the first 160 participants of the ongoing ImmuneRACE study and from 1,254 subjects provided by 6 global collaborators. Nearly every sample came with metadata listing a de-identified subject ID, COVID-19 status, age in years and sex. Where available, HLA class I and class II types were obtained from metadata supplied by the sample provider rather than from assay-based typing. Broad study findings and their caveats: How much clinical and demographic metadata was included differed by source and by participant, and the metadata was provided uncurated.

Collaborating institutions collected whole blood in K2EDTA tubes following their own protocols. For TCRbeta analysis, collaborators shipped samples as frozen whole blood, isolated PBMCs, or DNA extracted from either of those sample types. TCRbeta CDR3 regions were amplified from genomic DNA by means of the immunoSEQ Assay, a bias-controlled multiplex PCR. The original pipeline was this. Within the assay, amplification of reference gene primers was used to estimate how many nucleated cells each sample contained. To quantify the absolute abundance of each unique TCRbeta CDR3 rearrangement, sequence reads were collapsed and filtered. Productive Simpson clonality was computed per sample as the square root of Simpson's diversity index over productive rearrangements. TCRdb re-hosts the immuneACCESS table, in-frame sequences only. Its copies lack some clones; in the studies checked, an unresolved V gene accounts for under half of them, and the cause for the rest is not known. The DNA was the basis for D and trimming; V, J and clone size are from that table. This sample has over 250,000 clones in its table, and around 90% of those were observed once. Under 2.5% of the sample is held by the ten biggest clonotypes.

The germline V gene sets CDR1 to SGDLS and CDR2 to YYNGEE. From its cysteine to its phenylalanine, the CDR3 spans 13 amino acids. The read is trimmed to its CDR3 DNA, 39 bases read in frame from base 1. V and J lose 0 bases and 1 base, and a span of 3 bases separates them. The receptor was derived from a man aged 50-59 years with acute or convalescent COVID-19. Here the chain combines TRBV9 and TRBJ2-3; the D gene is not confidently resolved. Sequencing was done on a sample of peripheral blood. The bases are TGTGCCAGCAGCGTAGCCGGCACAGATACGCAGTATTTT. This encodes CASSVAGTDTQYF.